Listed below are T cell receptor beta chains from one sample, sequenced in a study of identical twins. TCRdb re-called the 5' RACE reads through MiXCR, storing one row per CDR3 protein. The sample contains 450,000 to 500,000 distinct CDR3 sequences, 13% to 15% of which appear only once. The sample was also reused in another study, on yellow fever vaccine responses in identical twins.

Sample: CD4+ T cells sorted from blood. The receptors shown here come from a young woman in good health. Both conserved end residues are part of each CDR3. Fields, in order: D gene, clone size, V gene, J gene, CDR3 protein, CDR3 DNA. The D gene is left open where the match is weak. A clone size is listed for some rows: how often the clone was seen (once, few, many), or a class if it is expanded.

NA,few,TRBV6-5,TRBJ2-7,CASSYVAVSSYEQYF,TGTGCCAGCAGTTATGTCGCAGTGAGCTCCTACGAGCAGTACTTC
TRBD2,NA,TRBV4-2,TRBJ2-1,CASSLLGTSGTLLADEQFF,TGTGCCAGCAGCCTCCTCGGGACTAGCGGGACACTTCTCGCCGATGAGCAGTTCTTC
NA,many,TRBV7-8,TRBJ1-1,CASSPRGGNTEAFF,TGTGCCAGCAGTCCCCGTGGAGGGAACACTGAAGCTTTCTTT
NA,NA,TRBV7-9,TRBJ2-4,CASSFITDIQYF,TGTGCCAGCAGCTTCATCACGGACATTCAGTACTTC
NA,NA,TRBV6-6,TRBJ2-7,CASSMGGPGEQYF,TGTGCCAGCAGTATGGGTGGGCCTGGGGAGCAGTACTTC
NA,NA,TRBV20-1,TRBJ2-7,CSASRPGASYEQYF,TGCAGTGCTAGTCGACCGGGGGCCTCCTACGAGCAGTACTTC
TRBD2,NA,TRBV12-3/TRBV12-4,TRBJ2-5,CASSLLGLAGGRGTQYF,TGTGCCAGCAGTTTATTAGGACTAGCGGGGGGCCGGGGGACCCAGTACTTC
NA,few,TRBV11-2,TRBJ2-7,CASSSRGLRGSTLDEQYF,TGTGCCAGCAGCTCCAGGGGGTTGCGGGGGAGCACACTGGACGAGCAGTACTTC
NA,many,TRBV7-2,TRBJ1-5,CASSLQWSPNQPQHF,TGTGCCAGCAGCTTACAGTGGAGTCCCAATCAGCCCCAGCATTTT
NA,few,TRBV28,TRBJ2-1,CASSRRSGQFF,TGTGCCAGCAGCCGGCGGTCCGGGCAGTTCTTC
TRBD1,once,TRBV6-1,TRBJ2-7,CASRGQGMGRSEQYF,TGTGCCAGCCGGGGACAGGGGATGGGGAGGTCCGAGCAGTACTTC
TRBD2,NA,TRBV24-1,TRBJ2-1,CATSDMGLAGVASYNEQFF,TGTGCCACCAGTGATATGGGACTAGCGGGAGTAGCCTCCTACAATGAGCAGTTCTTC
NA,NA,TRBV7-2,TRBJ2-5,CASSFVGAETQYF,TGTGCCAGCAGCTTTGTCGGGGCGGAGACCCAGTACTTC
TRBD2,NA,TRBV7-9,TRBJ2-5,CASSSPTSGDQETQYF,TGTGCCAGCAGCTCGCCGACTAGCGGGGACCAAGAGACCCAGTACTTC
NA,few,TRBV20-1,TRBJ2-1,CSARSQRSYNEQFF,TGCAGTGCTAGGTCCCAGCGGTCCTACAATGAGCAGTTCTTC
NA,few,TRBV7-9,TRBJ1-5,CASSPLSGGNQPQHF,TGTGCCAGCAGCCCCCTCTCGGGGGGCAATCAGCCCCAGCATTTT
TRBD1,many,TRBV12-3/TRBV12-4,TRBJ2-7,CASSPRTGKNYEQYF,TGTGCCAGCAGTCCCCGGACAGGGAAGAACTACGAGCAGTACTTC
NA,few,TRBV29-1,TRBJ2-1,CSVRPDSYNEQFF,TGCAGCGTTCGACCGGACTCCTACAATGAGCAGTTCTTC
NA,NA,TRBV18,TRBJ2-7,CASSLQQYYEQYF,TGTGCCAGCTCACTACAACAGTACTACGAGCAGTACTTC
TRBD1,NA,TRBV12-3/TRBV12-4,TRBJ1-6,CASRTGGGSPLHF,TGTGCCAGCAGGACAGGGGGTGGTTCACCCCTCCACTTT
TRBD2,NA,TRBV20-1,TRBJ2-1,CSARVALGRGVEQFF,TGCAGTGCTAGAGTGGCCTTAGGGAGGGGCGTTGAGCAGTTCTTC
NA,NA,TRBV15,TRBJ1-1,CATSRTVMNTEAFF,TGTGCCACCAGCAGGACAGTCATGAACACTGAAGCTTTCTTT
NA,many,TRBV12-3/TRBV12-4,TRBJ2-3,CASSKRTSSTDTQYF,TGTGCCAGCAGTAAGCGGACCTCAAGCACAGATACGCAGTATTTT
NA,few,TRBV3-1,TRBJ2-7,CASSRDWRGTYEQYF,TGTGCCAGCAGCCGCGATTGGAGGGGGACCTACGAGCAGTACTTC
NA,NA,TRBV5-8,TRBJ2-5,CASSGGASAQETQYF,TGTGCCAGCAGTGGGGGGGCCAGCGCCCAAGAGACCCAGTACTTC
TRBD1,many,TRBV5-1,TRBJ2-1,CASSSGTEAVNEQFF,TGCGCCAGCAGCTCCGGGACAGAGGCCGTCAATGAGCAGTTCTTC
NA,NA,TRBV6-1,TRBJ2-3,CASRRPSTDTQYF,TGTGCCAGCAGGAGACCTAGCACAGATACGCAGTATTTT
NA,few,TRBV12-3/TRBV12-4,TRBJ2-2,CASRSYTGELFF,TGTGCCAGCAGGTCATACACCGGGGAGCTGTTTTTT
NA,NA,TRBV14,TRBJ2-1,CASSHLTGGGEQFF,TGTGCCAGCAGCCATCTAACAGGGGGGGGTGAGCAGTTCTTC
NA,NA,TRBV30,TRBJ2-2,CAWKMRTANTGELFF,TGTGCCTGGAAAATGAGGACGGCGAACACCGGGGAGCTGTTTTTT
NA,NA,TRBV6-6,TRBJ1-5,CASGSNQPQHF,TGTGCCTCTGGTAGCAATCAGCCCCAGCATTTT
NA,NA,TRBV5-1,TRBJ2-3,CASSFEGVNTDTQYF,TGCGCCAGCAGCTTTGAGGGAGTGAACACAGATACGCAGTATTTT
NA,few,TRBV7-9,TRBJ2-5,CASSFPTLRETQYF,TGTGCCAGCAGCTTCCCGACCCTGCGAGAGACCCAGTACTTC
TRBD1,NA,TRBV2,TRBJ2-5,CASSAIRTGGETQYF,TGTGCCAGCAGTGCCATTAGGACAGGGGGAGAGACCCAGTACTTC
NA,few,TRBV3-1,TRBJ2-1,CASSRQQIYNEQFF,TGTGCCAGCAGCCGCCAGCAGATCTACAATGAGCAGTTCTTC
NA,NA,TRBV30,TRBJ2-7,CAWKQGTYEQYF,TGTGCCTGGAAACAGGGGACTTACGAGCAGTACTTC
NA,NA,TRBV10-3,TRBJ1-1,CAISAGSRGLNTEAFF,TGTGCCATCAGTGCGGGGTCCAGGGGCCTCAACACTGAAGCTTTCTTT
TRBD2,few,TRBV27,TRBJ2-1,CASRRTSGRAEQFF,TGTGCCAGCAGAAGGACTAGCGGACGTGCTGAGCAGTTCTTC
NA,many,TRBV5-1,TRBJ2-5,CASSFGGGQWDQETQYF,TGCGCCAGCAGCTTTGGAGGGGGACAGTGGGACCAAGAGACCCAGTACTTC
NA,few,TRBV7-2,TRBJ2-7,CASSLPPVYEQYF,TGTGCCAGCAGCTTACCACCTGTCTACGAGCAGTACTTC
NA,NA,TRBV10-3,TRBJ2-3,CAITGSRSTDTQYF,TGTGCCATCACAGGGTCCAGATCCACAGATACGCAGTATTTT
TRBD1,NA,TRBV6-1,TRBJ2-2,CASSRQTGVGYTGELFF,TGTGCCAGCAGCCGACAGACAGGGGTGGGGTACACCGGGGAGCTGTTTTTT
TRBD1,few,TRBV6-5,TRBJ1-4,CASSYSRQGKEKLFF,TGTGCCAGCAGTTACTCTAGACAGGGAAAGGAAAAACTGTTTTTT
TRBD1,few,TRBV20-1,TRBJ2-7,CSARETGTDEQYF,TGCAGTGCTAGAGAGACCGGGACAGACGAGCAGTACTTC
TRBD1,few,TRBV6-2/TRBV6-3,TRBJ2-2,CAGQVAGGRLFF,TGTGCCGGCCAGGTGGCAGGGGGTCGCCTGTTTTTT
TRBD2,NA,TRBV7-2,TRBJ2-1,CASSLAGGFNNEQFF,TGTGCCAGCAGCTTAGCGGGGGGGTTCAACAATGAGCAGTTCTTC
NA,NA,TRBV20-1,TRBJ2-5,CSAKFLAETQYF,TGCAGTGCTAAGTTTCTAGCGGAGACCCAGTACTTC
NA,few,TRBV5-5,TRBJ2-7,CASSFLTGRYTYEQYF,TGTGCCAGCAGCTTTCTTACAGGGCGGTATACCTACGAGCAGTACTTC
NA,few,TRBV5-1,TRBJ2-7,CASSLETLYEQYF,TGCGCCAGCAGCTTGGAAACACTCTACGAGCAGTACTTC
NA,NA,TRBV5-6,TRBJ2-2,CASSYGTVVGELFF,TGTGCCAGCAGCTATGGGACGGTCGTGGGGGAGCTGTTTTTT
NA,few,TRBV20-1,TRBJ1-2,CSARAGHDYGYTF,TGCAGTGCTAGGGCGGGACACGACTATGGCTACACCTTC
TRBD2,NA,TRBV20-1,TRBJ2-1,CSARVVAGGPNEQFF,TGCAGTGCTAGAGTTGTAGCGGGGGGGCCGAATGAGCAGTTCTTC
NA,NA,TRBV6-5,TRBJ2-4,CASSYSSDTILAKNIQYF,TGTGCCAGCAGTTACTCGAGTGACACCATACTAGCCAAAAACATTCAGTACTTC
NA,few,TRBV4-2,TRBJ2-1,CASSQELYNEQFF,TGTGCCAGCAGCCAAGAGTTGTACAATGAGCAGTTCTTC
NA,many,TRBV5-1,TRBJ1-2,CASSLEGVEGSGGYTF,TGCGCCAGCAGCTTGGAAGGGGTTGAAGGATCGGGAGGCTACACCTTC
NA,few,TRBV12-3/TRBV12-4,TRBJ1-2,CASSLRRGYTF,TGTGCCAGCAGTTTACGTAGGGGCTACACCTTC
TRBD2,NA,TRBV10-3,TRBJ2-1,CAISDTSGTPTVVGQFF,TGTGCCATCAGTGATACGAGCGGGACTCCCACCGTTGTAGGGCAGTTCTTC
TRBD1,few,TRBV12-3/TRBV12-4,TRBJ2-2,CASSPTGDTGELFF,TGTGCCAGCAGCCCGACAGGGGACACCGGGGAGCTGTTTTTT